This T cell receptor beta chain was documented in a study of cytomegalovirus exposure and HLA in healthy donors. The PCR made use of 60 Vbeta and 13 Jbeta primers. Produced via immunoSEQ multiplex PCR; TCRdb's table is partial and in-frame only. The sample carries roughly 63,000 clones, roughly 75% recorded once. Study-level findings and limits: Analysis was carried out at a later point, and it linked a missense DCLRE1C variant to TCR beta V- and J-gene trimming. The investigators catalogued 150 to 200 TCR beta chains as cytomegalovirus-associated.

CDR1 is SGHVS and CDR2 is FQNEAQ in the germline V gene. The CDR3 spans 13 residues. The V and J ends lost 3 bases and 1 base respectively, with 6 bases between them. All donors participated as healthy donors of bone marrow. Concerning this clone: Antigen unknown.

Sequenced material: PBMCs. The chain recombines TRBV7-8 with TRBJ1-1; D gene uncertain. The TCR originated in a woman aged 40 to 55 in good health and CMV-seropositive. The CDR3 DNA follows: TGTGCCAGCAGCTTTGAGGGGAACACTGAAGCTTTCTTT. Its protein product is CASSFEGNTEAFF.